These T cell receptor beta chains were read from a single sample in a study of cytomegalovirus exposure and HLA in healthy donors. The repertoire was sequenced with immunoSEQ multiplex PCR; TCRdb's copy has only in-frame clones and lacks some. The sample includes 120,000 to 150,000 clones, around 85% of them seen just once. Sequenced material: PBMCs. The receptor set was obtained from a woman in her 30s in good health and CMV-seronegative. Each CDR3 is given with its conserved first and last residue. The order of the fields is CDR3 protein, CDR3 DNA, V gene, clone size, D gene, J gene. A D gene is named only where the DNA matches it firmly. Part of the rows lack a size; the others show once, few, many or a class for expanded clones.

CASSLTGISGNTIYF	TGTGCCAGCAGCCTTACAGGTATCTCTGGAAACACCATATATTTT	TRBV5-4	.	.	TRBJ1-3
CASSDGQGADTQYF	TGTGCCAGCAGTGACGGACAGGGGGCAGATACGCAGTATTTT	TRBV6-4	few	TRBD1	TRBJ2-3
CASSSSREVYEQYF	TGTGCCAGCAGCTCCTCCAGGGAGGTCTACGAGCAGTACTTC	TRBV7-2	.	.	TRBJ2-7
CASGTVHTYEQYF	TGTGCCAGCGGGACAGTCCACACCTACGAGCAGTACTTC	TRBV2	few	TRBD1	TRBJ2-7
CASSELSSEQYF	TGTGCCAGCAGTGAATTAAGCTCTGAGCAGTACTTC	TRBV25-1	.	.	TRBJ2-7
CASSLGLAGGRLGNEQFF	TGCGCCAGCAGCTTAGGACTAGCGGGAGGACGGTTGGGCAATGAGCAGTTCTTC	TRBV5-1	.	TRBD2	TRBJ2-1
CAVAVENTGELFF	TGTGCCGTAGCGGTGGAGAACACCGGGGAGCTGTTTTTT	TRBV27	.	.	TRBJ2-2
CASSLDGTTFTSQYF	TGCGCCAGCAGCTTGGACGGGACTACCTTTACGAGCCAGTACTTC	TRBV5-1	.	TRBD2	TRBJ2-7
CASSPNTGPRGSYEQYF	TGTGCCAGCTCACCAAATACAGGGCCCCGGGGCTCCTACGAGCAGTACTTC	TRBV18	.	.	TRBJ2-7
CASSLELRKGVEAFF	TGTGCCAGCAGCTTAGAGTTGCGGAAAGGGGTCGAAGCTTTCTTT	TRBV11-2	.	.	TRBJ1-1
CASSRTASRNYGYTF	TGTGCCAGCAGCCGCACCGCCAGTCGTAACTATGGCTACACCTTC	TRBV5-6	.	.	TRBJ1-2
CASSSDRDRGRRHPYEQYF	TGTGCCAGCAGCTCGGACCGGGACAGGGGCCGAAGGCACCCCTACGAGCAGTACTTC	TRBV5-5	.	TRBD1	TRBJ2-7
CASSPEETQYF	TGTGCCAGCTCACCCGAAGAGACCCAGTACTTC	TRBV18	.	.	TRBJ2-5
CASSYNFLDGGYNEQFF	TGTGCCAGCAGCTATAACTTCCTGGACGGAGGATACAATGAGCAGTTCTTC	TRBV7-9	.	.	TRBJ2-1
CASSYGAGQMAFF	TGTGCCAGCAGTTACGGGGCGGGACAGATGGCTTTCTTT	TRBV6-5	.	TRBD1	TRBJ1-1
CASSPRQGIITEAFF	TGTGCCAGCAGCCCAAGACAGGGTATCATCACTGAAGCTTTCTTT	TRBV5-4	few	TRBD1	TRBJ1-1
CASSSSQETQYF	TGTGCCAGCAGTTCCAGCCAAGAGACCCAGTACTTC	TRBV28	.	.	TRBJ2-5
CASSLRHLFAGYEQYF	TGTGCCAGCAGCTTGCGACATCTTTTCGCGGGCTACGAGCAGTACTTC	TRBV5-5	many	.	TRBJ2-7
CASSLGGGPGANVLTF	TGTGCCAGCAGCTTGGGCGGAGGCCCTGGGGCCAACGTCCTGACTTTC	TRBV5-4	once	.	TRBJ2-6
CASSTDEGDEQYF	TGTGCCAGCAGTACCGATGAGGGGGACGAGCAGTACTTC	TRBV6-1	.	.	TRBJ2-7
CASSKTSGGYNEQFF	TGTGCCAGCAGCAAGACTAGCGGGGGCTACAATGAGCAGTTCTTC	TRBV11-2	.	TRBD2	TRBJ2-1
CASSLAGGVTGELFF	TGTGCCAGCAGCTTAGCGGGAGGGGTAACCGGGGAGCTGTTTTTT	TRBV11-2	.	TRBD2	TRBJ2-2
CASSVRQGSYEQYF	TGTGCCAGCAGCGTACGACAGGGCTCCTACGAGCAGTACTTC	TRBV7-6	once	TRBD1	TRBJ2-7
CASSAIEPGGNQPQHF	TGTGCCAGCAGTGCTATCGAGCCCGGGGGCAATCAGCCCCAGCATTTT	TRBV28	.	.	TRBJ1-5
CASSLGPRGDQPQHF	TGTGCCAGCAGTCTCGGTCCGCGAGGAGATCAGCCCCAGCATTTT	TRBV6-5	.	.	TRBJ1-5
CASSPGQLRTQYF	TGCGCCAGCAGCCCCGGACAGCTTAGGACCCAGTACTTC	TRBV5-1	.	.	TRBJ2-5
CASKGQGSQPQHF	TGTGCCAGCAAAGGACAGGGAAGTCAGCCCCAGCATTTT	TRBV2	.	TRBD1	TRBJ1-5
CASSFGTGRVNEQFF	TGTGCCAGCAGCTTCGGGACAGGGCGAGTCAATGAGCAGTTCTTC	TRBV11-2	.	TRBD1	TRBJ2-1
CASSLIRGSGPDTQYF	TGCGCCAGCAGCTTAATAAGGGGGTCGGGGCCAGATACGCAGTATTTT	TRBV5-1	.	.	TRBJ2-3
CASSQGDRKETQYF	TGTGCCAGCAGCCAAGGTGACAGAAAAGAGACCCAGTACTTC	TRBV7-8	.	.	TRBJ2-5
CASSYQARSGNTIYF	TGTGCCAGCAGTTACCAGGCCCGCTCTGGAAACACCATATATTTT	TRBV6-5	.	.	TRBJ1-3
CASSLGQSQETQYF	TGTGCCAGCAGCCTAGGACAGTCACAAGAGACCCAGTACTTC	TRBV6-6	.	.	TRBJ2-5
CSVLQGNYEQYF	TGCAGCGTACTACAGGGAAACTACGAGCAGTACTTC	TRBV29-1	.	.	TRBJ2-7
CASSRSGASAYEQYF	TGTGCCAGCAGTCGTAGCGGGGCTAGTGCTTACGAGCAGTACTTC	TRBV6-1	once	TRBD2	TRBJ2-7
CASSVRDREGKNIQYF	TGTGCCAGCAGCGTCCGGGACAGGGAGGGCAAAAACATTCAGTACTTC	TRBV7-9	once	TRBD1	TRBJ2-4
CASSSGRRGRGYTF	TGTGCCAGCAGCTCCGGACGGAGGGGTAGGGGCTACACCTTC	TRBV6-6	few	.	TRBJ1-2
CASSSQREHATQYF	TGTGCCAGCAGTTCACAGCGGGAGCACGCGACGCAGTATTTT	TRBV6-1	few	TRBD2	TRBJ2-3
CASSPRGQGGTKETQYF	TGTGCCAGCAGCCCTCGGGGACAGGGAGGGACCAAAGAGACCCAGTACTTC	TRBV7-9	.	TRBD1	TRBJ2-5
CASSPNRASDTQYF	TGTGCCAGCAGCCCAAACCGCGCGTCAGATACGCAGTATTTT	TRBV7-3	.	.	TRBJ2-3
CAGGEDGEKLFF	TGTGCCGGGGGGGAGGACGGTGAAAAACTGTTTTTT	TRBV6-6	few	.	TRBJ1-4
CASSFNRAPGKLFF	TGTGCCAGCAGTTTTAACCGAGCCCCGGGAAAACTGTTTTTT	TRBV27	.	.	TRBJ1-4
CASSDGEGSNEQFF	TGTGCCAGCAGTGACGGGGAGGGATCAAATGAGCAGTTCTTC	TRBV6-4	.	TRBD2	TRBJ2-1
CASSPQDAYYEQYF	TGTGCCAGCAGCCCACAGGATGCATACTACGAGCAGTACTTC	TRBV9	.	.	TRBJ2-7
CASSSTGLAGGTYQETQYF	TGTGCCAGCAGCTCAACGGGACTAGCGGGGGGGACGTACCAAGAGACCCAGTACTTC	TRBV7-2	.	TRBD2	TRBJ2-5
CASSHLTASYEQYF	TGTGCCAGCAGCCACTTGACTGCCTCCTACGAGCAGTACTTC	TRBV6-6	.	.	TRBJ2-7